Listed below are T cell receptor beta chains from one sample, sequenced in a study of T cells in tumors after PD-1 blockade. Repertoires were generated with immunoSEQ multiplex PCR, while TCRdb's copy carries only in-frame clones and drops some. Among about 47,000 clones listed, roughly 79% were seen once. The sample in question was PBMCs, obtained before anti-PD-1 treatment. The receptors shown here come from a human donor with basal cell carcinoma. The CDR3 runs from the conserved cysteine through the conserved F or W. Each record gives: V gene, D gene, J gene, clone size, CDR3 protein, CDR3 DNA. The D gene is left open where the match is weak. Clone size is shown for a subset of rows, as once, few, many or a class of expanded clone.

v_gene: TRBV21-1; d_gene: -; j_gene: TRBJ1-5; abundance: once; CDR3aa: CASSKGSRALYSNQPQHF; CDR3nt: TGTGCCAGCAGCAAAGGATCGAGGGCCCTGTATAGCAATCAGCCCCAGCATTTT
v_gene: TRBV3-1/TRBV3-2; d_gene: TRBD1; j_gene: TRBJ2-1; abundance: -; CDR3aa: CASSRQGEDNEQFF; CDR3nt: TGTGCCAGCAGCCGACAGGGGGAGGACAATGAGCAGTTCTTC
v_gene: TRBV5-5; d_gene: -; j_gene: TRBJ2-6; abundance: -; CDR3aa: CASSLTQSGANVLTF; CDR3nt: TGTGCCAGCAGCTTAACACAGTCTGGGGCCAACGTCCTGACTTTC
v_gene: TRBV18; d_gene: TRBD1; j_gene: TRBJ1-2; abundance: -; CDR3aa: CASSPKQGADYGYTF; CDR3nt: TGTGCCAGCTCACCGAAACAGGGGGCGGACTATGGCTACACCTTC
v_gene: TRBV10-2; d_gene: -; j_gene: TRBJ1-5; abundance: -; CDR3aa: CASRDFSNQPQHF; CDR3nt: TGCGCCAGCAGAGATTTTAGCAATCAGCCCCAGCATTTT
v_gene: TRBV4-1; d_gene: -; j_gene: TRBJ1-5; abundance: -; CDR3aa: CASTTSSGKQPQHF; CDR3nt: TGCGCCAGCACCACCTCGTCCGGCAAACAGCCCCAGCATTTT
v_gene: TRBV5-5; d_gene: TRBD1; j_gene: TRBJ1-5; abundance: few; CDR3aa: CASSLAGTGGFQPQHF; CDR3nt: TGTGCCAGCAGCTTGGCCGGGACAGGGGGATTTCAGCCCCAGCATTTT
v_gene: TRBV10-3; d_gene: -; j_gene: TRBJ2-6; abundance: -; CDR3aa: CAIRRDSGANVLTF; CDR3nt: TGTGCCATCAGAAGAGACTCTGGGGCCAACGTCCTGACTTTC
v_gene: TRBV19; d_gene: TRBD1; j_gene: TRBJ1-4; abundance: once; CDR3aa: CASRPNRGLFEKLFF; CDR3nt: TGTGCCAGTAGGCCCAACAGGGGGCTATTTGAAAAACTGTTTTTT
v_gene: TRBV7-9; d_gene: TRBD1; j_gene: TRBJ1-3; abundance: few; CDR3aa: CASSPGTGPGNTIYF; CDR3nt: TGTGCCAGCAGCCCGGGGACAGGGCCTGGAAACACCATATATTTT
v_gene: TRBV7-2; d_gene: TRBD1; j_gene: TRBJ2-6; abundance: -; CDR3aa: CASSSGGRVDLTF; CDR3nt: TGTGCCAGCAGCTCAGGGGGACGGGTCGACCTGACTTTC
v_gene: TRBV2; d_gene: -; j_gene: TRBJ1-2; abundance: -; CDR3aa: CASSEEVSYGYTF; CDR3nt: TGTGCCAGCAGTGAAGAGGTCAGCTATGGCTACACCTTC
v_gene: TRBV11-3; d_gene: -; j_gene: TRBJ1-1; abundance: -; CDR3aa: CASSLGGNTEAFF; CDR3nt: TGTGCCAGCAGCTTAGGCGGCAACACTGAAGCTTTCTTT
v_gene: TRBV6-6; d_gene: -; j_gene: TRBJ1-2; abundance: -; CDR3aa: CASWVAEGKGYTF; CDR3nt: TGTGCCAGCTGGGTCGCCGAGGGGAAAGGCTACACCTTC
v_gene: TRBV5-5; d_gene: -; j_gene: TRBJ1-3; abundance: -; CDR3aa: CASSFGGGNTIYF; CDR3nt: TGTGCCAGCAGCTTCGGCGGGGGAAACACCATATATTTT
v_gene: TRBV7-9; d_gene: -; j_gene: TRBJ1-1; abundance: -; CDR3aa: CASSLAGGGPEAFF; CDR3nt: TGTGCCAGCAGCTTAGCAGGGGGTGGCCCTGAAGCTTTCTTT
v_gene: TRBV5-6; d_gene: -; j_gene: TRBJ2-1; abundance: once; CDR3aa: CASSWGRYNEQFF; CDR3nt: TGTGCCAGCAGCTGGGGCAGGTACAATGAGCAGTTCTTC
v_gene: TRBV6-5; d_gene: TRBD1; j_gene: TRBJ1-5; abundance: -; CDR3aa: CASRRTGENQPQHF; CDR3nt: TGTGCCAGCAGAAGGACAGGGGAGAATCAGCCCCAGCATTTT
v_gene: TRBV10-2; d_gene: -; j_gene: TRBJ2-1; abundance: -; CDR3aa: CASRAGGSYNEQFF; CDR3nt: TGCGCCAGCAGGGCGGGTGGGTCCTACAATGAGCAGTTCTTC
v_gene: TRBV19; d_gene: -; j_gene: TRBJ1-1; abundance: -; CDR3aa: CASSPFAGRGTEAFF; CDR3nt: TGTGCCAGTAGCCCATTTGCAGGGAGGGGGACTGAAGCTTTCTTT
v_gene: TRBV29-1; d_gene: TRBD2; j_gene: TRBJ2-7; abundance: -; CDR3aa: CSVAFLAGGQEQYF; CDR3nt: TGCAGCGTTGCGTTCCTAGCGGGGGGGCAAGAGCAGTACTTC
v_gene: TRBV2; d_gene: -; j_gene: TRBJ1-2; abundance: -; CDR3aa: CASSVDVNYGYTF; CDR3nt: TGTGCCAGCAGTGTGGACGTTAACTATGGCTACACCTTC
v_gene: TRBV29-1; d_gene: -; j_gene: TRBJ1-6; abundance: -; CDR3aa: CAAAGKKFTDSPLHF; CDR3nt: TGTGCCGCGGCGGGGAAGAAGTTTACGGATTCACCCCTCCACTTT
v_gene: TRBV19; d_gene: TRBD2; j_gene: TRBJ2-7; abundance: -; CDR3aa: CASSWASGDYEQYF; CDR3nt: TGTGCCAGTAGTTGGGCTAGCGGGGACTACGAGCAGTACTTC
v_gene: TRBV29-1; d_gene: TRBD1; j_gene: TRBJ1-1; abundance: -; CDR3aa: CSGDRGTNTEAFF; CDR3nt: TGCAGCGGGGACAGGGGGACGAACACTGAAGCTTTCTTT
v_gene: TRBV29-1; d_gene: -; j_gene: TRBJ1-2; abundance: -; CDR3aa: CSVEDGSGGGYGYTF; CDR3nt: TGCAGCGTTGAAGACGGTTCCGGCGGCGGTTATGGCTACACCTTC
v_gene: TRBV5-4; d_gene: TRBD1; j_gene: TRBJ1-1; abundance: -; CDR3aa: CASSFGGGLNTEAFF; CDR3nt: TGTGCCAGCAGCTTCGGAGGGGGCTTAAACACTGAAGCTTTCTTT
v_gene: TRBV19; d_gene: -; j_gene: TRBJ2-7; abundance: -; CDR3aa: CASSIQPTGPGNSYEQYF; CDR3nt: TGTGCCAGTAGTATCCAACCCACCGGCCCAGGCAATTCCTACGAGCAGTACTTC
v_gene: TRBV15; d_gene: TRBD2; j_gene: TRBJ2-1; abundance: -; CDR3aa: CATSSHLAGLSDNEQFF; CDR3nt: TGTGCCACCAGCAGTCACCTAGCGGGGCTAAGCGACAATGAGCAGTTCTTC
v_gene: TRBV5-6; d_gene: -; j_gene: TRBJ2-5; abundance: -; CDR3aa: CASSEGPGEQETQYF; CDR3nt: TGTGCCAGCAGCGAAGGGCCTGGGGAACAAGAGACCCAGTACTTC
v_gene: TRBV5-8; d_gene: -; j_gene: TRBJ2-5; abundance: -; CDR3aa: CASTKGVARQETQYF; CDR3nt: TGTGCCAGCACCAAAGGGGTAGCCCGACAAGAGACCCAGTACTTC